This passage covers 11 T cell receptor beta chains from one sample sequenced in a study of cytomegalovirus exposure and HLA in healthy donors. The data were produced by immunoSEQ multiplex PCR, yet TCRdb's version contains in-frame clones alone and is incomplete. This table holds a few hundred thousand clones, around 90% found once. The sequencing sample was made of PBMCs. These receptor sequences come from a woman under 30 in good health and CMV-seronegative.

This clone was observed once. This rearrangement joins TRBV28 to TRBJ2-7; 10 bases match TRBD2. Per germline, CDR1 MDHEN and CDR2 SYDVKM. This CDR3 region has 17 residues. Germline trimming cut 5 bases from V and 0 bases from J; bases unmatched to any gene: 10. The CDR3 sequence: CASSPRSGTSVSYEQYV. The CDR3 coding sequence is TGTGCCAGCAGTCCCCGATCAGGGACTAGCGTCTCCTACGAGCAGTACGTC.

This clone was seen a few times. J is TRBJ2-7 and V is TRBV19; a possible D gene is TRBD1 (6 bases). The germline V gene encodes CDR1 LNHDA and CDR2 SQIVND (reference sequence). This CDR3 contains 13 residues. V was shortened by 6 bases and J by 4 bases, with 13 bases between the two germline ends. Here the CDR3 reads CASSPGTSYEQYF. In DNA, the CDR3 is TGTGCCAGTAGCCCCGGGACATCGTACGAGCAGTACTTC.

Only one count was recorded for this clone. The identical CDR3 is also encoded by other nucleotide sequences in the sample. The chain couples TRBV11-3 to TRBJ2-7; D gene unclear. In germline, CDR1 is SGHNT, CDR2 YENEEA. This CDR3 is 13 amino acids long. V was pared by 5 bases and J by 3 bases, with 11 bases between. DNA of the CDR3: TGTGCCAGCAGCCCACGCGGAGACTACGAGCAGTACTTC. Protein: CASSPRGDYEQYF. Drawing the rest from reference TRBV11-3 and TRBJ2-7, the complete variable domain is EAGVVQSPRYKIIEKKQPVAFWCNPISGHNTLYWYLQNLGQGPELLIRYENEEAVDDSQLPKDRFSAERLKGVDSTLKIQPAELGDSAVYLCASSPRGDYEQYFGPGTRLTVT.

This sequence joins TRBV6-5 and TRBJ2-2; D perhaps matches TRBD1 (5 bases). Germline CDR1 is MNHEY and CDR2 is SVGAGI. V gave up 2 bases and J gave up 2 bases, with 6 bases separating them. The CDR3 sequence is 14 residues long. The CDR3 loop reads CASSYGHNTGELFF. CDR3 sequence (DNA): TGTGCCAGCAGTTACGGACACAACACCGGGGAGCTGTTTTTT.

The genes are TRBV30 and TRBJ2-4, with 11 nucleotides matching TRBD1. V gave up 3 bases and J gave up 8 bases; unmatched junction bases: 3. The germline CDR1 and CDR2 sequences are GTSNPN and SVGIG (reference sequence). The length of the CDR3 is 13 residues. CDR3 sequence: CAWSGQGAYIQYF. CDR3 nucleotides: TGTGCCTGGAGCGGACAGGGGGCATACATTCAGTACTTC.

The chain recombines TRBV6-5 with TRBJ1-1; 7 bases align to TRBD1. After removal of 2 bases from V and 6 bases from J, the junction contained 6 bases not matched to a gene. Germline CDR1 and CDR2: MNHEY and SVGAGI. The CDR3 is made up of 14 amino acids. This CDR3 reads CASSYLTQGSEAFF. CDR3 coding DNA: TGTGCCAGCAGTTACCTGACACAGGGGTCTGAAGCTTTCTTT.

This rearrangement joins TRBV6-1 to TRBJ2-2, with 8 bases that match TRBD2. CDR3 length equals 15 residues. V dropped 1 base and J dropped 3; count of bases not matched to a gene: 1. Per the germline V gene, CDR1 is MNHNS and CDR2 is SASEGT. For the CDR3, the DNA is TGTGCCAGCAGTGAAGGAGCGGGGGACACCGGGGAGCTGTTTTTT. It specifies CASSEGAGDTGELFF.

The chain combines TRBV6-4 with TRBJ1-1; the D is unclear. The CDR3 spans 13 residues. In germline, CDR1 is MRHNA, CDR2 SNTAGT. The V gene lost 7 bases and the J gene lost 0 bases, with 9 bases spanning the gap. The CDR3 protein is CASKGEMNTEAFF. The CDR3 DNA reads TGTGCCAGCAAAGGAGAGATGAACACTGAAGCTTTCTTT.

The rearrangement joins TRBV6-1 to TRBJ1-1; D perhaps matches TRBD1 (5 bases). The CDR3 sequence is 12 residues long. CDR1 is MNHNS, CDR2 SASEGT, per germline. The V gene lost 5 bases and the J gene lost 11 bases, with 15 bases spanning the gap. CDR3 sequence: CASSTGIHGAFF. The CDR3 DNA follows: TGTGCCAGCAGTACAGGAATCCATGGGGCTTTCTTT.

The chain has TRBV2 and TRBJ2-6, with 9 nucleotides matching TRBD1. Germline CDR1 and CDR2: SNHLY and FYNNEI. V was clipped by 11 bases and J by 0 bases; unmatched bases: 5. The CDR3 runs 15 residues. The CDR3 loop is CAGGQGISGANVLTF. CDR3 in DNA: TGTGCCGGCGGACAGGGGATCTCTGGGGCCAACGTCCTGACTTTC.

The chain carries TRBV5-4 and TRBJ2-5; D is perhaps TRBD2 (6 bases). V was pared by 6 bases and J by 4 bases, with 22 bases between. The germline V gene encodes CDR1 SGHNT and CDR2 YYREEE (reference sequence). The CDR3 consists of 16 residues. CDR3 DNA: TGTGCCAGCACCCTACTGACCGGGAGCCTAACAGAGACCCAGTACTTC. Translation: CASTLLTGSLTETQYF.